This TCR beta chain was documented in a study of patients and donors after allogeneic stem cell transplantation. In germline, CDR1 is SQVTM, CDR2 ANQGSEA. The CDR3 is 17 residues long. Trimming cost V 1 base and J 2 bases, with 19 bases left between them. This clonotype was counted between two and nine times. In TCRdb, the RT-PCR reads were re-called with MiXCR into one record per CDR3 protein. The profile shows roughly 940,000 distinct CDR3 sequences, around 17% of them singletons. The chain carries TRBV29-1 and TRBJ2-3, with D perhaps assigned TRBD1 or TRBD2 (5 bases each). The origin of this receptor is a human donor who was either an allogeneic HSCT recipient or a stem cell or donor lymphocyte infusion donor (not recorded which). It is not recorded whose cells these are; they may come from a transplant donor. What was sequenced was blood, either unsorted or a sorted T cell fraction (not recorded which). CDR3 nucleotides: TGCAGCGTTGAAGGTTCCACGGGACGGATCATCACAGATACGCAGTATTTT. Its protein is CSVEGSTGRIITDTQYF.